This TCR beta chain was recorded in a study of a mutant IDH1 vaccine in newly diagnosed glioma. For the study at large: Before enrollment, the patients had been treated with radiotherapy alone, temozolomide alone, or both together. Most of them had received both. Findings of the study overall: Less than 95% of patients showed vaccine-induced immune responses across multiple MHC alleles.

Time point given: baseline, week 1 (first vaccination visit). Treatment meaning: pre-vaccination baseline after standard-of-care therapy. Each of the donors came in with new WHO grade 3 or 4 astrocytomas that were IDH1-mutant and ATRX-lost. Sequencing was performed with immunoSEQ multiplex PCR; in TCRdb, only in-frame clones are kept and a portion is missing. The table has over 55,000 clones, over 70% seen once; the top ten hold approximately 4.5%. Trimming pared 4 bases from V and 5 bases from J, leaving 12 bases between. The CDR3 consists of 13 residues. Note on this clone: Antigen unknown.

This clonotype was obtained from a woman aged 18 to 35 with glioma. Some clones in this sample may be carry-over from other donors' samples. V usage is TRBV23-1 and J usage is TRBJ2-7, with D uncertain. TRBV23-1 is classed as an ORF, of uncertain function. The material was peripheral blood mononuclear cells (PBMCs), obtained from a glioma patient treated with radiotherapy, temozolomide or both. In nucleotides, the CDR3 is TGCGCCAGCAGTCTCTACCGGGTCCACGAGCAGTACTTC. Translation gives CASSLYRVHEQYF.